These T cell receptor beta chains were read from a single sample in a study of shared clonotypes between healthy human individuals. TCRdb's table, derived via immunoSEQ multiplex PCR, lists solely in-frame clones and lacks some. The sample has some 2,100,000 clones; about 92% are singletons. The sequencing input was naive CD8+ T cells from PBMCs. The origin of the receptors is a man aged 18-30 years in good health. Some clones in this sample may be carry-over from other donors' samples. Both conserved end residues are part of each CDR3. D genes are given only for firm matches. Size tells how often a clone was seen (once, few, many) or the class of an expanded clone, and some rows leave it out.

D gene: TRBD1
clone size: -
J gene: TRBJ2-1
V gene: TRBV19
CDR3 protein: CASSMVGQGGYNEQFF
CDR3 DNA: TGTGCCAGTAGTATGGTGGGACAGGGGGGTTACAATGAGCAGTTCTTC

D gene: -
clone size: -
J gene: TRBJ2-1
V gene: TRBV7-2
CDR3 protein: CASSSAFGGPSYNEQFF
CDR3 DNA: TGTGCCAGCAGCTCCGCGTTTGGGGGACCCTCCTACAATGAGCAGTTCTTC

D gene: TRBD1
clone size: -
J gene: TRBJ2-2
V gene: TRBV10-3
CDR3 protein: CAISGPGQGGIGELFF
CDR3 DNA: TGTGCCATCAGTGGACCGGGACAGGGAGGTATCGGGGAGCTGTTTTTT

D gene: -
clone size: -
J gene: TRBJ2-3
V gene: TRBV28
CDR3 protein: CASSPVGHDTQYF
CDR3 DNA: TGTGCCAGCAGTCCCGTCGGACACGATACGCAGTATTTT

D gene: TRBD1
clone size: -
J gene: TRBJ2-7
V gene: TRBV6-5
CDR3 protein: CASSYSRDSPSYEQYF
CDR3 DNA: TGTGCCAGCAGTTACTCTAGGGACAGTCCTTCCTACGAGCAGTACTTC

D gene: -
clone size: -
J gene: TRBJ1-5
V gene: TRBV27
CDR3 protein: CASSLSGTLNQPQHF
CDR3 DNA: TGTGCCAGCAGTTTATCAGGGACCCTTAATCAGCCCCAGCATTTT

D gene: -
clone size: -
J gene: TRBJ2-2
V gene: TRBV9
CDR3 protein: CASSVGSGQTTGELFF
CDR3 DNA: TGTGCCAGCAGCGTAGGTAGCGGACAAACAACCGGGGAGCTGTTTTTT

D gene: -
clone size: -
J gene: TRBJ2-7
V gene: TRBV28
CDR3 protein: CASTPGIGDYEQYF
CDR3 DNA: TGTGCCAGCACCCCCGGGATCGGGGACTACGAGCAGTACTTC

D gene: -
clone size: -
J gene: TRBJ2-1
V gene: TRBV25-1
CDR3 protein: CASSERADSSSYNEQFF
CDR3 DNA: TGTGCCAGCAGTGAGAGGGCGGACAGCAGCTCCTACAATGAGCAGTTCTTC

D gene: -
clone size: once
J gene: TRBJ2-5
V gene: TRBV2
CDR3 protein: CASSEAQATSQETQYF
CDR3 DNA: TGTGCCAGCAGTGAAGCGCAGGCGACATCTCAAGAGACCCAGTACTTC

D gene: -
clone size: -
J gene: TRBJ2-7
V gene: TRBV5-3
CDR3 protein: CARTPTRGGYEQYF
CDR3 DNA: TGTGCCAGAACCCCTACAAGGGGGGGTTACGAGCAGTACTTC

D gene: TRBD1
clone size: -
J gene: TRBJ2-1
V gene: TRBV2
CDR3 protein: CASSGGTAFNEQFF
CDR3 DNA: TGTGCCAGCAGTGGGGGGACAGCCTTCAATGAGCAGTTCTTC

D gene: -
clone size: once
J gene: TRBJ2-1
V gene: TRBV7-9
CDR3 protein: CASSPSSGIGNEQFF
CDR3 DNA: TGTGCCAGCAGCCCCAGTTCAGGTATCGGCAATGAGCAGTTCTTC

D gene: -
clone size: -
J gene: TRBJ2-1
V gene: TRBV27
CDR3 protein: CATLRVYRDNEQFF
CDR3 DNA: TGTGCCACCCTACGCGTGTACAGGGACAATGAGCAGTTCTTC

D gene: -
clone size: -
J gene: TRBJ1-5
V gene: TRBV5-5
CDR3 protein: CASSLDRGNQPQHF
CDR3 DNA: TGTGCCAGCAGCTTGGATCGGGGGAATCAGCCCCAGCATTTT

D gene: -
clone size: -
J gene: TRBJ1-2
V gene: TRBV28
CDR3 protein: CASSYPGGGGGYTF
CDR3 DNA: TGTGCCAGCAGTTACCCGGGGGGAGGAGGAGGCTACACCTTC

D gene: -
clone size: -
J gene: TRBJ2-3
V gene: TRBV9
CDR3 protein: CASNVGAGDTQYF
CDR3 DNA: TGTGCCAGTAATGTGGGGGCTGGAGATACGCAGTATTTT

D gene: -
clone size: -
J gene: TRBJ2-7
V gene: TRBV27
CDR3 protein: CASSSTGTFYEQYF
CDR3 DNA: TGTGCCAGCAGTTCCACAGGTACTTTCTACGAGCAGTACTTC

D gene: TRBD2
clone size: -
J gene: TRBJ2-7
V gene: TRBV7-3
CDR3 protein: CASSSYQLAGAYEQYF
CDR3 DNA: TGTGCCAGCAGCTCTTATCAACTAGCGGGAGCCTACGAGCAGTACTTC

D gene: -
clone size: -
J gene: TRBJ2-5
V gene: TRBV7-3
CDR3 protein: CASSFAPGRQETQYF
CDR3 DNA: TGTGCCAGCAGCTTCGCTCCGGGACGGCAAGAGACCCAGTACTTC

D gene: TRBD2
clone size: -
J gene: TRBJ2-7
V gene: TRBV11-2
CDR3 protein: CASSPGTSGRDYEQYF
CDR3 DNA: TGTGCCAGCAGCCCCGGGACTAGCGGGAGGGATTACGAGCAGTACTTC

D gene: -
clone size: -
J gene: TRBJ2-1
V gene: TRBV11-3
CDR3 protein: CASSLDRRDAEQFF
CDR3 DNA: TGTGCCAGCAGCTTAGATAGGAGGGATGCTGAGCAGTTCTTC

D gene: -
clone size: -
J gene: TRBJ1-2
V gene: TRBV4-1
CDR3 protein: CASRLPGSASDYGYTF
CDR3 DNA: TGCGCCAGCAGACTCCCAGGCAGCGCTTCTGACTATGGCTACACCTTC

D gene: -
clone size: -
J gene: TRBJ1-5
V gene: TRBV10-2
CDR3 protein: CASSDDAQPQHF
CDR3 DNA: TGCGCCAGCAGTGATGATGCACAGCCCCAGCATTTT

D gene: TRBD1
clone size: -
J gene: TRBJ2-1
V gene: TRBV29-1
CDR3 protein: CSVSLWDRVTNEQFF
CDR3 DNA: TGCAGCGTTTCTTTGTGGGACAGGGTAACCAATGAGCAGTTCTTC

D gene: TRBD2
clone size: once
J gene: TRBJ2-7
V gene: TRBV19
CDR3 protein: CASSISAGGNSYEQYF
CDR3 DNA: TGTGCCAGTAGTATTTCAGCGGGAGGAAACTCCTACGAGCAGTACTTC

D gene: -
clone size: -
J gene: TRBJ1-5
V gene: TRBV19
CDR3 protein: CASSSPARGNQPQHF
CDR3 DNA: TGTGCCAGTAGTAGCCCCGCACGAGGCAATCAGCCCCAGCATTTT

D gene: -
clone size: -
J gene: TRBJ1-1
V gene: TRBV18
CDR3 protein: CASSPPGGIVGTEAFF
CDR3 DNA: TGTGCCAGCTCACCACCGGGAGGTATTGTAGGGACTGAAGCTTTCTTT

D gene: TRBD2
clone size: -
J gene: TRBJ2-1
V gene: TRBV4-1
CDR3 protein: CASSQIFASGTYNEQFF
CDR3 DNA: TGCGCCAGCAGCCAAATATTTGCTAGCGGAACCTACAATGAGCAGTTCTTC

D gene: TRBD1
clone size: -
J gene: TRBJ2-7
V gene: TRBV4-1
CDR3 protein: CASSQGFGTGSYEQYF
CDR3 DNA: TGCGCCAGCAGCCAAGGGTTCGGGACAGGGTCCTACGAGCAGTACTTC

D gene: -
clone size: -
J gene: TRBJ1-2
V gene: TRBV19
CDR3 protein: CASRSVGGYGYTF
CDR3 DNA: TGTGCCAGTCGTTCAGTGGGGGGCTATGGCTACACCTTC

D gene: TRBD1
clone size: -
J gene: TRBJ2-6
V gene: TRBV28
CDR3 protein: CASNSGRGLGGANVLTF
CDR3 DNA: TGTGCCAGCAACTCGGGCAGGGGGCTTGGAGGGGCCAACGTCCTGACTTTC

D gene: TRBD2
clone size: few
J gene: TRBJ2-7
V gene: TRBV4-1
CDR3 protein: CASSQALADEQYF
CDR3 DNA: TGCGCCAGCAGCCAAGCCCTAGCGGACGAGCAGTACTTC

D gene: -
clone size: -
J gene: TRBJ2-1
V gene: TRBV4-3
CDR3 protein: CASSHPQASAGRSYNEQFF
CDR3 DNA: TGCGCCAGCAGCCACCCGCAGGCATCGGCGGGAAGGTCCTACAATGAGCAGTTCTTC

D gene: TRBD2
clone size: once
J gene: TRBJ2-5
V gene: TRBV4-2
CDR3 protein: CASSQVGPGREETQYF
CDR3 DNA: TGTGCCAGCAGCCAAGTAGGGCCAGGGAGGGAAGAGACCCAGTACTTC

D gene: TRBD1
clone size: -
J gene: TRBJ1-2
V gene: TRBV11-2
CDR3 protein: CASSLGGQGWNYGYTF
CDR3 DNA: TGTGCCAGCAGCTTAGGGGGACAGGGGTGGAACTATGGCTACACCTTC

D gene: TRBD2
clone size: -
J gene: TRBJ2-1
V gene: TRBV19
CDR3 protein: CASSMGGRGNEQFF
CDR3 DNA: TGTGCCAGTAGTATGGGAGGGAGAGGCAATGAGCAGTTCTTC

D gene: -
clone size: -
J gene: TRBJ2-1
V gene: TRBV7-8
CDR3 protein: CASSLVPGAYNEQFF
CDR3 DNA: TGTGCCAGCAGCTTAGTCCCGGGCGCCTACAATGAGCAGTTCTTC

D gene: TRBD2
clone size: -
J gene: TRBJ2-7
V gene: TRBV9
CDR3 protein: CASSGGTSGPYEQYF
CDR3 DNA: TGTGCCAGCAGCGGGGGGACTAGCGGCCCCTACGAGCAGTACTTC

D gene: -
clone size: -
J gene: TRBJ1-5
V gene: TRBV15
CDR3 protein: CATSRDGEGEQPQHF
CDR3 DNA: TGTGCCACCAGCAGAGATGGGGAGGGAGAACAGCCCCAGCATTTT

D gene: TRBD1
clone size: -
J gene: TRBJ2-3
V gene: TRBV7-9
CDR3 protein: CASSARQGSTDTQYF
CDR3 DNA: TGTGCCAGCAGCGCCCGACAGGGGAGCACAGATACGCAGTATTTT

D gene: TRBD2
clone size: -
J gene: TRBJ2-6
V gene: TRBV15
CDR3 protein: CATSPRRGEGTAGANVLTF
CDR3 DNA: TGTGCCACCAGCCCACGCCGGGGGGAGGGGACCGCTGGGGCCAACGTCCTGACTTTC

D gene: -
clone size: -
J gene: TRBJ2-3
V gene: TRBV27
CDR3 protein: CASSFGIRTDTQYF
CDR3 DNA: TGTGCCAGCAGTTTCGGGATCAGGACAGATACGCAGTATTTT

D gene: -
clone size: -
J gene: TRBJ1-5
V gene: TRBV7-2
CDR3 protein: CASSLAGWGNQPQHF
CDR3 DNA: TGTGCCAGCAGCTTAGCGGGATGGGGCAATCAGCCCCAGCATTTT

D gene: TRBD2
clone size: -
J gene: TRBJ2-1
V gene: TRBV9
CDR3 protein: CASSVPGGRGLNEQFF
CDR3 DNA: TGTGCCAGCAGCGTACCGGGAGGGAGGGGATTGAATGAGCAGTTCTTC

D gene: -
clone size: -
J gene: TRBJ1-1
V gene: TRBV29-1
CDR3 protein: CSVLATGEAFF
CDR3 DNA: TGCAGCGTTCTGGCCACGGGGGAAGCTTTCTTT

D gene: -
clone size: once
J gene: TRBJ2-1
V gene: TRBV2
CDR3 protein: CASRARGQGYNEQFF
CDR3 DNA: TGTGCCAGCAGGGCCCGGGGGCAGGGGTACAATGAGCAGTTCTTC

D gene: -
clone size: -
J gene: TRBJ1-1
V gene: TRBV7-9
CDR3 protein: CASSPRWGEANTEAFF
CDR3 DNA: TGTGCCAGCAGCCCCCGATGGGGGGAGGCGAACACTGAAGCTTTCTTT

D gene: -
clone size: -
J gene: TRBJ2-1
V gene: TRBV13
CDR3 protein: CASSLGGTGWGDNEQFF
CDR3 DNA: TGTGCCAGCAGCTTAGGTGGGACGGGCTGGGGGGACAATGAGCAGTTCTTC

D gene: -
clone size: -
J gene: TRBJ2-7
V gene: TRBV7-6
CDR3 protein: CASSLGAGFPYEQYF
CDR3 DNA: TGTGCCAGCAGCTTAGGGGCAGGTTTTCCCTACGAGCAGTACTTC

D gene: -
clone size: -
J gene: TRBJ2-1
V gene: TRBV5-6
CDR3 protein: CASSLPPGISYNEQFF
CDR3 DNA: TGTGCCAGCAGCTTACCTCCGGGTATCTCCTACAATGAGCAGTTCTTC

D gene: TRBD2
clone size: -
J gene: TRBJ2-1
V gene: TRBV6-6
CDR3 protein: CASSYGTSSYNEQFF
CDR3 DNA: TGTGCCAGCAGTTACGGGACTAGTAGCTACAATGAGCAGTTCTTC

D gene: -
clone size: -
J gene: TRBJ2-6
V gene: TRBV5-4
CDR3 protein: CASSLGRGYPGANVLTF
CDR3 DNA: TGTGCCAGCAGCTTAGGAAGGGGGTACCCTGGGGCCAACGTCCTGACTTTC

D gene: -
clone size: -
J gene: TRBJ2-7
V gene: TRBV9
CDR3 protein: CASSPRLGEQELYEQYF
CDR3 DNA: TGTGCCAGCAGCCCCCGGCTTGGGGAGCAAGAGCTCTACGAGCAGTACTTC

D gene: -
clone size: -
J gene: TRBJ1-2
V gene: TRBV7-9
CDR3 protein: CASSAGLNYGYTF
CDR3 DNA: TGTGCCAGCAGCGCGGGCCTGAACTATGGCTACACCTTC

D gene: -
clone size: once
J gene: TRBJ2-3
V gene: TRBV27
CDR3 protein: CASSLIASRGTDTQYF
CDR3 DNA: TGTGCCAGCAGTTTAATAGCCAGCCGGGGTACAGATACGCAGTATTTT

D gene: -
clone size: once
J gene: TRBJ2-7
V gene: TRBV21-1
CDR3 protein: CASSNPGLAAYEQYF
CDR3 DNA: TGTGCCAGCAGCAACCCGGGACTAGCGGCCTACGAGCAGTACTTC

D gene: TRBD2
clone size: -
J gene: TRBJ2-4
V gene: TRBV27
CDR3 protein: CASSLKTSGSFLSKNIQYF
CDR3 DNA: TGTGCCAGCAGTTTAAAGACTAGCGGGAGTTTTTTATCCAAAAACATTCAGTACTTC

D gene: -
clone size: -
J gene: TRBJ2-7
V gene: TRBV7-8
CDR3 protein: CASSLGFAAFYEQYF
CDR3 DNA: TGTGCCAGCAGCTTAGGATTCGCGGCTTTCTACGAGCAGTACTTC

D gene: -
clone size: few
J gene: TRBJ2-7
V gene: TRBV27
CDR3 protein: CASSLVRSYEQYF
CDR3 DNA: TGTGCCAGCAGTTTAGTCAGATCCTACGAGCAGTACTTC